This entry is about one TCR beta chain. What it binds is unknown. This sample stems from a study of T cells in Graves' hyperthyroidism and ophthalmopathy. Regarding the study as a whole: Ophthalmopathy was predicted by the model a median of roughly 6.6 months ahead of onset.

Trimming at V came to 0 bases and at J to 3 bases, leaving 4 bases not matched to a gene. The CDR3 length is 16 residues. Amplification of TCR beta CDR3 regions used RNA as the template. First-round RT-PCR with HTBI primers amplified the TCR CDR3 region. TCRdb processed the multiplex PCR reads anew with MiXCR; each CDR3 protein has one entry. The sample shows about 420,000 distinct CDR3 sequences, approximately 14% of them seen only once. Clinical symptoms, serum thyroxine, TRAb, thyroid ultrasound and orbital computed tomography informed diagnoses. Sample: blood. This TCR was recovered from a woman aged 18-35 years with Graves' hyperthyroidism. The chain uses TRBV12-3 or TRBV12-4 and TRBJ1-1, with 10 positions matching TRBD1. CDR3 nucleotide sequence: TGTGCCAGCAGTTTAGCGACAGGGGGCGCGGACACTGAAGCTTTCTTT. Its protein is CASSLATGGADTEAFF.